This passage covers 29 T cell receptor beta chains from one sample sequenced in a study of regulatory T cells in long-lasting Graves disease (dated by TCRdb to the early 2020s). Explained via the paper, the time point label denotes: persistent/refractory GD, antithyroid drugs over 5 years with positive TRAb. RNA was extracted from PBMCs in TRIzol for both TCR sequencing and RNA sequencing. Library preparation was by multiplex PCR. TCRdb records Illumina HiSeq 4000 as the sequencer. CDR3 regions were amplified by Arm-PCR with iRepertoire HTBI primers to construct TCR beta libraries. TCRdb redid the processing of the public reads, applying fastp at Q25 and MiXCR, and retained in-frame beta chains. Every CDR3 protein is listed once, alongside the most common genes and DNA of its rows. This sample lists 420,000 or so distinct CDR3 sequences; 23% were detected once. The ten largest clones represent 26% of the sample.

This sample comprised peripheral blood mononuclear cells (PBMCs), obtained when the disease was refractory, from a patient treated with antithyroid drugs. These receptors came from a female donor with Graves disease.

J is TRBJ2-1 and V is TRBV19; D unclear. The length of the CDR3 is 15 residues. Germline lookup yields CDR1 LNHDA and CDR2 SQIVND (reference sequence). V shed 1 base and J shed 7 bases, with 14 bases lying between them. Here the CDR3 DNA reads TGTGCCAGTAGTATAGGCCAGACCGTAGAGAATGAGCAGTTCTTC. This translates into CASSIGQTVENEQFF.

Many counts were recorded for this clonotype. V is TRBV7-9 and J is TRBJ2-7; perhaps TRBD1 as D (5 bases). CDR1 and CDR2 (germline): SEHNR, FQNEAQ (reference sequence). With 1 base removed from V and 7 bases from J, the gap between germline ends came to 8 bases. The CDR3 runs to 12 residues. CDR3 DNA sequence: TGTGCCAGCAGCTTAGGGGGCGGAGAGCAGTACTTC. Translating gives CASSLGGGEQYF. The full variable domain, completed using reference TRBV7-9 and TRBJ2-7, is DTGVSQNPRHKITKRGQNVTFRCDPISEHNRLYWYRQTLGQGPEFLTYFQNEAQLEKSRLLSDRFSAERPKGSFSTLEIQRTEQGDSAMYLCASSLGGGEQYFGPGTRLTVT.

V usage is TRBV30 and J usage is TRBJ2-7; possible D gene TRBD2, 6 bases. The germline V gene encodes CDR1 GTSNPN and CDR2 SVGIG (reference sequence). The CDR3 length is 13 residues. The V and J ends lost 2 bases and 6 bases respectively, with 14 bases between them. CDR3 bases: TGTGCCTGGAGTCTGCGGGAAGACGGCGAGCAGTACTTC. This translates into CAWSLREDGEQYF. The variable domain in full, with the rest retrieved from reference TRBV30 and TRBJ2-7, is SQTIHQWPATLVQPVGSPLSLECTVEGTSNPNLYWYRQAAGRGLQLLFYSVGIGQISSEVPQNLSASRPQDRQFILSSKKLLLSDSGFYLCAWSLREDGEQYFGPGTRLTVT.

The chain's CDR3 is CSGLSRNYNEQFF. CDR3 nucleotides: TGCAGCGGGTTGAGCCGAAACTACAATGAGCAGTTCTTC. V usage is TRBV29-1 and J usage is TRBJ2-1; D ambiguous. Looked up from germline, CDR1 is SQVTM and CDR2 is ANQGSEA. The CDR3 runs to 13 residues. The V end was cut by 7 bases, the J end by 3 bases, with 13 bases between.

The gene calls are TRBV7-9 and TRBJ1-1, with D uncertain. Trimming stripped 5 bases from V and 2 bases from J, with 12 bases between. CDR1 is SEHNR, CDR2 FQNEAQ, per germline (reference sequence). The CDR3 sequence is 14 residues long. CDR3 region: CASSQGRANTEAFF. CDR3 DNA sequence: TGTGCCAGCAGCCAAGGTCGGGCTAACACTGAAGCTTTCTTT.

J is TRBJ2-7 and V is TRBV27; 11 bases map to TRBD1. The CDR3 totals 15 residues. Germline V gene sequence: CDR1 MNHEY, CDR2 SMNVEV (reference sequence). V shed 4 bases and J 6 bases; nucleotides not matched to a gene: 8. The CDR3 region has the DNA TGTGCCAGCAGTTCATACCGGGACAGGGGGGCCGAGCAGTACTTC. Encoded protein: CASSSYRDRGAEQYF.

This clonotype occurred a few times. This chain connects TRBV12-3 or TRBV12-4 to TRBJ1-4; D is perhaps TRBD1 (6 bases). V was pared by 3 bases and J by 0 bases, with 11 bases between. This CDR3 contains 16 residues. The CDR3 DNA sequence: TGTGCCAGCAGTTTCCTGCAGGGGACAACTAATGAAAAACTGTTTTTT. This codes for CASSFLQGTTNEKLFF.

Only one count was recorded for this clonotype. V is TRBV6-5 and J is TRBJ2-7, with 7 bases that match TRBD2. The germline V gene encodes CDR1 MNHEY and CDR2 SVGAGI. The ends lost 4 bases at V and 1 base at J; junction bases unmatched: 1. This CDR3 spans 13 amino acids. CDR3 amino acids: CASSWGLSYEQYF. The CDR3 DNA sequence: TGTGCCAGCAGTTGGGGACTATCCTACGAGCAGTACTTC.

This chain links TRBV16 with TRBJ1-3; the D gene is possibly TRBD1 (6 bases). The CDR3 consists of 16 residues. The germline V gene encodes CDR1 KGHSY and CDR2 FQNENV. The V gene lost 4 bases and the J gene lost 0 bases, with 13 bases spanning the gap. The CDR3 bases are TGTGCCAGCAGCCCGAGGGGGACAACCTCTGGAAACACCATATATTTT. Its translation: CASSPRGTTSGNTIYF.

The chain uses TRBV30 and TRBJ1-1; TRBD1 matches 7 bases. CDR1 is GTSNPN, CDR2 SVGIG, per germline (reference sequence). The CDR3 contains 14 residues. Losses at the gene ends were 4 bases for V and 3 bases for J; bases not matched to a gene: 8. CDR3 in amino acids: CAWKGAGWYTEAFF. The DNA of the CDR3 is TGTGCCTGGAAGGGGGCGGGCTGGTACACTGAAGCTTTCTTT.

At least ten counts were recorded for this clonotype. The V gene is TRBV10-2, the J gene TRBJ2-5; no clear D gene. V was shortened by 10 bases and J by 5 bases, with 11 bases between the two germline ends. Germline V gene lookup returns CDR1 WSHSY and CDR2 SAAADI. CDR3 length: 11 residues. The CDR3 DNA sequence: TGCGCCACCTCACAAGTCGAGACCCAGTACTTC. Residues: CATSQVETQYF.

This clonotype was detected once. The genes are TRBV5-1 and TRBJ1-4; TRBD1 matches at 9 bases. This CDR3 has 16 residues. V shed 4 bases and J 8 bases; nucleotides not matched to a gene: 12. In germline, CDR1 is SGHRS, CDR2 YFSETQ. CDR3 bases: TGCGCCAGCAGCCCCGGAGGGACAGGGCGAGTCGAAAAACTGTTTTTT. Amino acids: CASSPGGTGRVEKLFF. The full variable domain, with the rest looked up from reference TRBV5-1 and TRBJ1-4, is KAGVTQTPRYLIKTRGQQVTLSCSPISGHRSVSWYQQTPGQGLQFLFEYFSETQRNKGNFPGRFSGRQFSNSRSEMNVSTLELGDSALYLCASSPGGTGRVEKLFFGSGTQLSVL.

This clonotype was found many times. The CDR3 nucleotides are TGTGCCAGCAGTGGTCAACGGGGGAATGGCTACGAGCAGTACTTC. Translated: CASSGQRGNGYEQYF. The genes are TRBV6-1 and TRBJ2-7, with D possibly TRBD2 on 6 matching bases. Trimming left V 4 bases short and J 3 bases short, with 16 bases between. Germline CDR1 MNHNS, CDR2 SASEGT. CDR3 length: 15 amino acids.

The chain uses TRBV7-4 and TRBJ1-2, with D hard to call. This CDR3 has 16 amino acids. Trimming left V 7 bases short and J 4 bases short, with 22 bases between. Germline V gene sequence: CDR1 SGHVT, CDR2 SQSDAQ. The CDR3: CASTKVQRARVYGYTF. The CDR3 region has the DNA TGTGCCAGCACCAAAGTCCAGAGGGCTCGGGTCTATGGCTACACCTTC. Looking up the rest from reference TRBV7-4 and TRBJ1-2 gives the full variable domain: GAGVSQSPRYKVAKRGRDVALRCDSISGHVTLYWYRQTLGQGSEVLTYSQSDAQRDKSGRPSGRFSAERPERSVSTLKIQRTEQGDSAVYLCASTKVQRARVYGYTFGSGTRLTVV.

There are many counts of this clonotype. This rearrangement joins TRBV6-2 or TRBV6-3 to TRBJ1-5; D is uncertain. The germline V gene encodes CDR1 MNHEY and CDR2 SVGEGT. The CDR3 consists of 14 residues. The V end lost 6 bases, the J end lost 7 bases, and 16 bases lay between the germline ends. The CDR3 protein is CASSQSGAHQPQHF. CDR3 bases: TGTGCCAGCAGCCAGTCGGGTGCACACCAGCCCCAGCATTTT.

This clonotype has just a few counts. J is TRBJ1-5 and V is TRBV19; D possibly corresponds to TRBD1 (5 bases). This CDR3 spans 15 amino acids. Per the germline V gene, CDR1 is LNHDA and CDR2 is SQIVND (reference sequence). The V end lost 3 bases, the J end lost 4 bases, and 13 bases lay between the germline ends. The CDR3 bases are TGTGCCAGTAGTATGGCAGGGAGAGAGAATCAGCCCCAGCATTTT. Protein product: CASSMAGRENQPQHF.

Of note for this clonotype: It may be a read error: a sequence one base away is much more abundant. The chain is built from TRBV2 and TRBJ2-7; TRBD1 matches at 9 bases. V lost 6 bases, J lost 4 bases, and 7 bases stayed unmatched. Per germline, CDR1 SNHLY and CDR2 FYNNEI. CDR3 length equals 14 residues. The DNA for the CDR3 is TGTGCCAGCAGCTCCGGGACAGGGAGGTACGAGCAGTACTTC. Its protein is CASSSGTGRYEQYF.

The chain combines TRBV19 with TRBJ2-7; the match to TRBD1 covers 9 bases. The CDR3 consists of 14 residues. V lost 4 bases and J lost 5; bases outside the gene matches: 6. Germline V gene lookup returns CDR1 LNHDA and CDR2 SQIVND (reference sequence). The CDR3 coding sequence is TGTGCCAGTAGTAGGGACAGGGTCGGCAACGAGCAGTACTTC. Protein sequence: CASSRDRVGNEQYF.

This clonotype was observed a handful of times. The gene calls are TRBV3-1 and TRBJ1-1; D is possibly TRBD1 (6 bases). The CDR3 consists of 15 residues. Trimming pared 3 bases from V and 4 bases from J, leaving 15 bases between. Germline V gives CDR1 LGHDT, CDR2 YNNKEL (reference sequence). CDR3 bases: TGTGCCAGCAGCCAGTCCCCGGGGGGGCTCACTGAAGCTTTCTTT. Protein: CASSQSPGGLTEAFF.

The J gene is TRBJ2-5, the V gene TRBV19; a weak D match, TRBD2 (6 bases). V was shortened by 6 bases and J by 5 bases, with 13 bases between the two germline ends. CDR1 and CDR2 from the germline V gene are LNHDA and SQIVND (reference sequence). This CDR3 contains 13 residues. CDR3 nucleotides: TGTGCCAGTAGCTCGGGGGTGATGGAGACCCAGTACTTC. Translated, it gives CASSSGVMETQYF.

This clonotype was counted ten times or more. J is TRBJ1-1 and V is TRBV7-2; no reliable D call. This CDR3 has 15 residues. Per the germline V gene, CDR1 is SGHTA and CDR2 is FQGNSA. Trimming took 3 bases from V and 3 from J, leaving 14 bases between them. CDR3 sequence (DNA): TGTGCCAGCAGCTTTAGTGTTGTACAGCACACTGAAGCTTTCTTT. Amino acids: CASSFSVVQHTEAFF.

The chain has TRBV3-1 and TRBJ1-2, with D unresolved. With 3 bases removed from V and 8 bases from J, the gap between germline ends came to 13 bases. Germline CDR1 is LGHDT and CDR2 is YNNKEL (reference sequence). This CDR3 spans 13 amino acids. CDR3 residues: CASSQTGSRGYTF. The CDR3 DNA reads as TGTGCCAGCAGCCAGACTGGTTCGCGGGGCTACACCTTC.

This clonotype was recorded at least ten times. The chain employs TRBV7-2 and TRBJ2-7; D is unresolved. CDR1 and CDR2 from the germline V gene are SGHTA and FQGNSA. V lost 5 bases, J lost 4 bases, and 15 bases lay in between. CDR3 length: 14 amino acids. CDR3 DNA: TGTGCCAGCAGCCCCGGCCTGACCGGGTACGAGCAGTACTTC. Translated: CASSPGLTGYEQYF. The variable domain in full, with the rest retrieved from reference TRBV7-2 and TRBJ2-7, is GAGVSQSPSNKVTEKGKDVELRCDPISGHTALYWYRQSLGQGLEFLIYFQGNSAPDKSGLPSDRFSAERTGGSVSTLTIQRTQQEDSAVYLCASSPGLTGYEQYFGPGTRLTVT.

This clonotype has only a few counts. The rearrangement links TRBV11-2 to TRBJ2-5, with a tentative D call TRBD2 (6 bases). TRBJ2-1 matches the DNA end more closely, so the J call is doubtful. The CDR3 extends over 14 amino acids. CDR1 SGHAT and CDR2 FQNNGV come from the germline V gene. CDR3 residues: CASSLRLEKNEQFF. For the CDR3, the DNA is TGTGCCAGCAGCCTACGACTAGAAAAGAATGAGCAGTTCTTC.

This chain uses TRBV7-3 with TRBJ2-7; D is possibly TRBD2 (6 bases). Germline CDR1 SGHTA, CDR2 FQGTGA. The CDR3 loop spans 15 amino acids. Trimming took 2 bases from V and 2 from J, leaving 13 bases between them. Here the CDR3 reads CASSLSGSGTYEQYF. CDR3 bases: TGTGCCAGCAGCTTATCGGGTAGCGGTACCTACGAGCAGTACTTC.

The table lists this clonotype with many counts. The chain is built from TRBV2 and TRBJ1-1, with 7 bases lining up with TRBD1. CDR3 length: 13 residues. J was trimmed by 1 base and V by 6 bases; bases with no gene match: 2. Germline V lookup: CDR1 SNHLY, CDR2 FYNNEI. The CDR3 spells CASSAGGNTEAFF. As DNA, the CDR3 is TGTGCCAGCAGCGCAGGGGGGAACACTGAAGCTTTCTTT.

The sample holds many counts of this clonotype. The chain carries TRBV12-3 or TRBV12-4 and TRBJ1-4, with unresolved D. The CDR3 sequence is 12 residues long. Trimming took 3 bases from V and 10 from J, leaving 9 bases between them. The CDR3 coding sequence is TGTGCCAGCAGTTTGGCAGATCGAAAACTGTTTTTT. Translation gives CASSLADRKLFF.

The gene calls are TRBV5-1 and TRBJ1-3; the D gene is possibly TRBD1 (5 bases). This CDR3 comprises 14 residues. The V end lost 4 bases, the J end lost 5 bases, and 13 bases lay between the germline ends. CDR1 is SGHRS and CDR2 is YFSETQ in the germline V gene. CDR3 region: CASSPAGTRNTIYF. The CDR3 nucleotides are TGCGCCAGCAGCCCCGCCGGGACCCGAAACACCATATATTTT.

This clonotype was recorded only once. The rearrangement uses TRBV7-2 and TRBJ1-3, with 7 bases fitting TRBD1. Germline V gene lookup returns CDR1 SGHTA and CDR2 FQGNSA. After removal of 3 bases from V and 0 bases from J, the junction contained 11 bases not matched to a gene. The CDR3 extends over 18 amino acids. CDR3 region: CASSLEFGRDSSGNTIYF. The CDR3 region has the DNA TGTGCCAGCAGCTTGGAATTCGGTCGGGACAGCTCTGGAAACACCATATATTTT.